The 22 T cell receptor beta chains in this list originate from one sample, sequenced in a study of blood T cell repertoires in COVID-19. Repertoires were generated with immunoSEQ multiplex PCR, while TCRdb's copy carries only in-frame clones and drops some. The sample includes fewer than 90,000 clones, 80% of them seen just once. The source material was peripheral blood. The receptors here all came from a woman older than 75 with acute or convalescent COVID-19.

This sequence joins TRBV30 and TRBJ2-2; 10 bases are shared with TRBD1. From germline, CDR1 is GTSNPN and CDR2 SVGIG (reference sequence). The J segment lost 3 bases and the V segment lost 5 bases, leaving 15 bases of the junction unmatched. The CDR3 covers 18 residues. The CDR3 spells CAWVGQGSDKGHTGELFF. In DNA form, the CDR3 reads TGTGCCTGGGTGGGACAGGGGTCCGACAAAGGCCACACCGGGGAGCTGTTTTTT.

This rearrangement joins TRBV3-1 (or the pseudogene TRBV3-2) to TRBJ1-6; D is undetermined. CDR3 length equals 16 residues. Germline V gene data show CDR1 as LGHDT and CDR2 as YNNKEL (reference sequence). Trimming took off 4 bases at V and 7 bases at J, with 17 bases between the two ends. The CDR3 DNA sequence: TGTGCCAGCAGCCCCTCAGCACTAGGCGGGAATTCACCCCTCCACTTT. Protein: CASSPSALGGNSPLHF.

The chain couples TRBV5-6 to TRBJ2-3, with 13 bases lining up with TRBD2. CDR3 size: 19 residues. With V trimmed by 2 bases and J by 0 bases, 9 bases remained unmatched. From germline, CDR1 is SGHDT and CDR2 YYEEEE. CDR3 nucleotides: TGTGCCAGCAGCTTTTATTTCACTAGCGGGGGGGCTAGCACAGATACGCAGTATTTT. Encoded protein: CASSFYFTSGGASTDTQYF.

The CDR3 coding sequence is TGTGCCAGCTCACCACATCAGGGGCAAGATCAGCCCCAGCATTTT. Encoded protein: CASSPHQGQDQPQHF. This chain links TRBV18 with TRBJ1-5, with D maybe TRBD1 (6 bases). The V end lost 1 base, the J end lost 5 bases, and 12 bases lay between the germline ends. Germline lookup yields CDR1 KGHSH and CDR2 LQKENI. CDR3 length: 15 residues.

The chain carries TRBV27 and TRBJ2-7, with D unresolved. Trimming shortened V by 6 bases and J by 1 base, and 10 bases separated the two germline ends. The V gene's germline CDR1 is MNHEY and CDR2 SMNVEV (reference sequence). The length of the CDR3 is 13 residues. CDR3 protein: CASSHGLSYEQYF. Here the CDR3 DNA reads TGTGCCAGCAGCCATGGGCTTTCCTACGAGCAGTACTTC.

This clone was counted only a few times. The chain joins TRBV6-1 to TRBJ2-7, with 8 bases matching TRBD2. Germline V lookup: CDR1 MNHNS, CDR2 SASEGT. CDR3 size: 15 residues. V was pared by 1 base and J by 2 bases, with 4 bases of the junction left unmatched. DNA for the CDR3: TGTGCCAGCAGTGAAGGGACTAGCTTCCCCTACGAGCAGTACTTC. The encoded protein is CASSEGTSFPYEQYF.

The chain links TRBV19 to TRBJ1-4; 10 bases fit TRBD1. Germline V CDR1 and CDR2: LNHDA, SQIVND (reference sequence). J gave up 10 bases and V 8 bases, and 19 bases lay outside the gene matches. The CDR3 consists of 17 residues. The chain's CDR3 is CASYMGTGAVYGGKLFF. CDR3 DNA: TGTGCCAGTTATATGGGGACAGGGGCCGTGTACGGAGGAAAACTGTTTTTT. Based on the CDR3 plus reference TRBV19 and TRBJ1-4, the full variable domain is DGGITQSPKYLFRKEGQNVTLSCEQNLNHDAMYWYRQDPGQGLRLIYYSQIVNDFQKGDIAEGYSVSREKKESFPLTVTSAQKNPTAFYLCASYMGTGAVYGGKLFFGSGTQLSVL.

This clone was seen once. The chain combines TRBV12-3 or TRBV12-4 with TRBJ2-3; possible D gene TRBD1, 6 bases. This CDR3 region has 13 residues. V dropped 6 bases and J dropped 1 base, with 8 bases sitting between them. CDR3 DNA sequence: TGTGCCAGCAGGAAGGGGGGCACAGATACGCAGTATTTT. It translates to CASRKGGTDTQYF.

The rearrangement uses TRBV29-1 and TRBJ2-6; D perhaps matches TRBD1 (5 bases). The ends were cut back, 4 bases at V and 1 base at J, with 17 bases in the middle. CDR3 length: 17 amino acids. The germline V gene has CDR1 SQVTM and CDR2 ANQGSEA. This CDR3 reads CSVVSARDKSGANVLTF. The DNA of the CDR3 is TGCAGCGTTGTTTCGGCCAGGGATAAGTCTGGGGCCAACGTCCTGACTTTC.

This clone was seen a single time. The V gene is TRBV10-3, the J gene TRBJ1-5; no clear D gene. Per the germline V gene, CDR1 is ENHRY and CDR2 is SYGVKD. CDR3 length: 15 residues. Trimming removed 0 bases from V and 3 bases from J, with 9 bases in between. The CDR3 region has the DNA TGTGCCATCAGTGAGTCGGGCAGAGACAATCAGCCCCAGCATTTT. Translating gives CAISESGRDNQPQHF.

Note on this clone: The same CDR3 also results from other DNA sequences found in this sample. This sequence joins TRBV9 and TRBJ2-5; D remains ambiguous. The length of the CDR3 is 15 residues. V was cut by 0 bases and J by 2 bases, with 11 bases left in between. Germline CDR1 is SGDLS and CDR2 is YYNGEE. The CDR3: CASSVVAGPQETQYF. The CDR3 DNA follows: TGTGCCAGCAGCGTAGTTGCAGGCCCTCAAGAGACCCAGTACTTC. Together with reference TRBV9 and TRBJ2-5, the CDR3 gives the full variable domain: DSGVTQTPKHLITATGQRVTLRCSPRSGDLSVYWYQQSLDQGLQFLIQYYNGEERAKGNILERFSAQQFPDLHSELNLSSLELGDSALYFCASSVVAGPQETQYFGPGTRLLVL.

This chain connects TRBV27 to TRBJ2-7; 8 positions agree with TRBD2. V was pared by 6 bases and J by 4 bases, with 8 bases of the junction left unmatched. Germline CDR1 reads MNHEY; CDR2 reads SMNVEV (reference sequence). This CDR3 has 14 residues. In nucleotides, the CDR3 is TGTGCCAGCAGATTCGCGGGAGGAGGGTACGAGCAGTACTTC. Residues: CASRFAGGGYEQYF.

This clone counts as medium-sized. Within the sample, other DNA sequences also encode this same CDR3. The J gene is TRBJ2-7, the V gene TRBV19, with D perhaps matching TRBD1 (6 bases). Trimming left V 3 bases short and J 4 bases short, with 13 bases between. Looked up from germline, CDR1 is LNHDA and CDR2 is SQIVND (reference sequence). There are 14 residues in the CDR3. The CDR3 DNA reads TGTGCCAGTAGTATGTCAGGGACACTTTACGAGCAGTACTTC. As protein: CASSMSGTLYEQYF.

The chain joins TRBV24-1 to TRBJ2-3; 7 nucleotides match TRBD1. Germline loops: CDR1 KGHDR, CDR2 SFDVKD. The CDR3 loop spans 18 amino acids. J was trimmed by 3 bases and V by 7 bases; bases with no gene match: 18. The CDR3 bases are TGTGCCACCAGCCATAACCCGGGACAGCAGGCCGTTACAGATACGCAGTATTTT. Amino acid sequence: CATSHNPGQQAVTDTQYF.

This chain joins TRBV15 and TRBJ1-6; 7 bases are a match to TRBD1. Germline lookup yields CDR1 LNHNV and CDR2 YYDKDF (reference sequence). With V trimmed by 3 bases and J by 7 bases, 9 bases remained unmatched. CDR3 length: 16 amino acids. The CDR3 DNA sequence: TGTGCCACCAGCAGGGAGAGGGCAGGGGGGAATTCACCCCTCCACTTT. It codes for CATSRERAGGNSPLHF.

V usage is TRBV7-2 and J usage is TRBJ2-7; 9 nucleotides match TRBD2. J was trimmed by 4 bases and V by 3 bases; bases with no gene match: 10. This CDR3 region has 16 residues. In germline, CDR1 is SGHTA, CDR2 FQGNSA. CDR3 nucleotides: TGTGCCAGCAGCTTTTCAGTGGGGACTAGCTCATACGAGCAGTACTTC. The encoded protein is CASSFSVGTSSYEQYF. Filled out from reference TRBV7-2 and TRBJ2-7, the complete variable domain reads GAGVSQSPSNKVTEKGKDVELRCDPISGHTALYWYRQSLGQGLEFLIYFQGNSAPDKSGLPSDRFSAERTGGSVSTLTIQRTQQEDSAVYLCASSFSVGTSSYEQYFGPGTRLTVT.

V and J are TRBV7-2 and TRBJ1-2, with TRBD1 matching 10 bases. In germline, CDR1 is SGHTA, CDR2 FQGNSA. The CDR3 consists of 15 residues. The V segment lost 5 bases and the J segment 3 bases; nucleotides outside the gene matches: 6. The CDR3 DNA reads as TGTGCCAGCAGCGCTCGGGACAGGGGAGACTATGGCTACACCTTC. Translating it yields CASSARDRGDYGYTF.

This clone was found a few times. The chain combines TRBV29-1 with TRBJ1-1, with D possibly matching TRBD1 (6 bases). CDR1 and CDR2 from the germline V gene are SQVTM and ANQGSEA. V shed 5 bases and J shed 2 bases, with 18 bases lying between them. The CDR3 length is 15 residues. CDR3 bases: TGCAGCGTTCTCCGCGGACAGAAAAAAAACACTGAAGCTTTCTTT. Amino acids: CSVLRGQKKNTEAFF. The full variable domain, in which reference TRBV29-1 and TRBJ1-1 provide the parts outside the CDR3, is SAVISQKPSRDICQRGTSLTIQCQVDSQVTMMFWYRQQPGQSLTLIATANQGSEATYESGFVIDKFPISRPNLTFSTLTVSNMSPEDSSIYLCSVLRGQKKNTEAFFGQGTRLTVV.

The chain combines TRBV4-2 with TRBJ2-7, with 7 bases lining up with TRBD2. V lost 2 bases to trimming and J lost 0 bases; unmatched junction nucleotides: 16. Germline CDR1 reads LGHNA; CDR2 reads YNFKEQ. The CDR3 loop spans 19 amino acids. CDR3 DNA sequence: TGTGCCAGCAGCCAAACGGCTAGCGGAAGCCCCCTTAGCTCCTACGAGCAGTACTTC. It translates to CASSQTASGSPLSSYEQYF.

This sequence joins TRBV6-5 and TRBJ2-3; TRBD1 aligns across 7 bases. Trimming removed 4 bases from V and 6 bases from J; junction bases left unmatched: 7. The CDR3 runs to 14 residues. Germline values: CDR1 MNHEY, CDR2 SVGAGI. The CDR3 loop is CASSSPTGMDTQYF. The CDR3 DNA is TGTGCCAGCAGTTCGCCGACAGGGATGGATACGCAGTATTTT.

The chain links TRBV18 to TRBJ1-2; no definite D call. Trimming took off 3 bases at V and 4 bases at J, with 9 bases between the two ends. Germline values: CDR1 KGHSH, CDR2 LQKENI. CDR3 length equals 13 residues. The CDR3 is CASSPNRSYGYTF. The CDR3 DNA is TGTGCCAGCTCACCTAACCGGAGCTATGGCTACACCTTC.

This clone was detected only once. The rearrangement uses TRBV13 and TRBJ2-7, with TRBD2 matching over 8 bases. V shed 0 bases and J 0 bases; nucleotides not matched to a gene: 4. CDR1 PRHDT and CDR2 FYEKMQ come from the germline V gene (reference sequence). CDR3 length: 16 residues. DNA for the CDR3: TGTGCCAGCAGCTTAGGTCACGGGGGGGTCTCCTACGAGCAGTACTTC. It specifies CASSLGHGGVSYEQYF.